Presented here are 28 T cell receptor beta chains from one specimen sequenced in a study of Ad26.COV2.S vaccination and SARS-CoV-2 variants. Specified treatment: some 19 received Ad26.COV2.S at low or high dose, single or two shots; roughly five received placebo; per-sample allocation not given. Samples were taken on day 63 after the first vaccine or placebo injection. Sequencing used immunoSEQ multiplex PCR; TCRdb keeps in-frame clones, though not all of them. The sample lists 380,000 or so clones, 75% to 90% occurring once. The sequencing used peripheral blood, collected in a trial of Ad26.COV2.S vaccine versus placebo. The receptor source for this set is a person aged 18-60 years who received the Ad26.COV2.S COVID-19 vaccine or a placebo.

The CDR3, as DNA: TGTGCCAGCAGCTTAGAAGGACTAGCGGGGGGATGGGCCTACGAGCAGTACTTC. Protein sequence: CASSLEGLAGGWAYEQYF. This rearrangement joins TRBV7-2 to TRBJ2-7, with 14 nucleotides matching TRBD2. J gave up 2 bases and V 1 base, and 7 bases lay outside the gene matches. Germline V CDR1 and CDR2: SGHTA, FQGNSA. This CDR3 contains 18 residues.

This clone appeared once. This sequence joins TRBV7-9 and TRBJ1-2, with no clear D. V lost 4 bases and J lost 6, with 12 bases in between. Germline values: CDR1 SEHNR, CDR2 FQNEAQ (reference sequence). The CDR3 is made up of 13 amino acids. DNA of the CDR3: TGTGCCAGCAGCTCTCGGAACAGTCATGGCTACACCTTC. It translates to CASSSRNSHGYTF.

The chain links TRBV15 to TRBJ2-6; no definite D call. Per germline, CDR1 LNHNV and CDR2 YYDKDF (reference sequence). The ends were cut back, 2 bases at V and 0 bases at J, with 14 bases in the middle. This CDR3 region has 18 residues. CDR3 coding DNA: TGTGCCACCAGCAGACGGGCCAGGAAAGTCTCTGGGGCCAACGTCCTGACTTTC. This sequence encodes CATSRRARKVSGANVLTF.

The chain employs TRBV14 and TRBJ1-2; TRBD1 agrees at 8 bases. The V and J ends lost 0 bases and 4 bases, in that order; junction bases with no gene match: 10. The CDR3 runs to 17 residues. The germline gives CDR1 SGHDN, CDR2 FVKESK. CDR3 protein: CASSQERTGRRCYGYTF. The CDR3 coding sequence is TGTGCCAGCAGCCAAGAGAGGACAGGGAGAAGGTGCTATGGCTACACCTTC. Looking up the rest from reference TRBV14 and TRBJ1-2 gives the full variable domain: EAGVTQFPSHSVIEKGQTVTLRCDPISGHDNLYWYRRVMGKEIKFLLHFVKESKQDESGMPNNRFLAERTGGTYSTLKVQPAELEDSGVYFCASSQERTGRRCYGYTFGSGTRLTVV.

The chain employs TRBV5-1 and TRBJ2-1; TRBD2 is a possible D gene (6 bases). The CDR3 is 12 amino acids. V lost 4 bases and J 10 bases, leaving 12 bases between the germline ends. Germline CDR1 and CDR2: SGHRS and YFSETQ. CDR3 bases: TGCGCCAGCAGCGAGCGACTAGAGGAGCAGTTCTTC. The encoded protein is CASSERLEEQFF.

The V gene is TRBV7-9, the J gene TRBJ2-1, with 9 bases that match TRBD2. J gave up 9 bases and V 5 bases, and 11 bases lay outside the gene matches. CDR1 is SEHNR and CDR2 is FQNEAQ in the germline V gene (reference sequence). CDR3 length: 15 residues. The CDR3 nucleotides are TGTGCCAGCAGCGCCGATAGCGGGAGTCGCGGTGAGCAGTTCTTC. Its translation: CASSADSGSRGEQFF.

The chain carries TRBV11-2 and TRBJ2-4; 10 positions agree with TRBD2. The CDR3 runs to 15 residues. Germline V lookup: CDR1 SGHAT, CDR2 FQNNGV. V lost 5 bases to trimming and J lost 6 bases; unmatched junction nucleotides: 7. CDR3 region: CASSPAGGPVNIQYF. The CDR3 nucleotides are TGTGCCAGCAGCCCAGCGGGAGGGCCGGTAAACATTCAGTACTTC.

In its sample, this clone was seen once. The chain uses TRBV10-1 and TRBJ2-7, with TRBD2 identical over 9 bases. The CDR3 has 17 residues. The germline V gene has CDR1 WNHNN and CDR2 SYGVQD (reference sequence). Trimming took 3 bases from V and 2 from J; bases not matched to a gene: 11. The CDR3 is CASSDHRRLAGTYEQYF. The CDR3, as DNA: TGCGCCAGCAGTGATCATCGTCGGCTAGCGGGAACCTACGAGCAGTACTTC.

The chain combines TRBV19 with TRBJ2-1; 12 bases align to TRBD2. CDR3 size: 15 residues. The trim removed 6 bases at V and 8 bases at J, leaving 8 bases unmatched. Germline CDR1 and CDR2: LNHDA and SQIVND (reference sequence). CDR3 protein: CASSLTSGSWDEQFF. The DNA of the CDR3 is TGTGCCAGTAGCCTGACTAGCGGGAGCTGGGATGAGCAGTTCTTC.

The chain uses TRBV9 and TRBJ2-7; D tentatively reads TRBD1 or TRBD2 (5 bases each). The CDR3 is 14 amino acids. V lost 3 bases to trimming and J lost 4 bases, with 14 bases between them. CDR1 is SGDLS and CDR2 is YYNGEE in the germline V gene. The CDR3 region has the DNA TGTGCCAGCAGCGCCCGGGACGGGCCGTACGAGCAGTACTTC. Translating it yields CASSARDGPYEQYF.

The rearrangement uses TRBV2 and TRBJ2-1, with a weak D call TRBD2 (6 bases). V lost 11 bases and J lost 4, with 15 bases in between. The germline gives CDR1 SNHLY, CDR2 FYNNEI. The CDR3 has 13 amino acids. DNA of the CDR3: TGTGCCGCGGCCCAGACTAGTTACAATGAGCAGTTCTTC. It specifies CAAAQTSYNEQFF.

This clone was seen just once. J is TRBJ2-7 and V is TRBV9, with D perhaps matching TRBD1 or TRBD2 (5 bases each). V was shortened by 4 bases and J by 3 bases, with 11 bases between the two germline ends. Per germline, CDR1 SGDLS and CDR2 YYNGEE. The length of the CDR3 is 13 residues. The CDR3 nucleotides read TGTGCCAGCAGCAAGGGACCAAACTACGAGCAGTACTTC. Translation: CASSKGPNYEQYF.

This clone was seen a handful of times. The genes are TRBV19 and TRBJ2-1; TRBD2 matches at 10 bases. Germline values: CDR1 LNHDA, CDR2 SQIVND (reference sequence). The CDR3 is 18 amino acids. V shed 3 bases, J shed 8 bases, and the junction held 16 bases outside the gene matches. Here the CDR3 DNA reads TGTGCCAGTAGTATTTCCGTCAGGCTAGCGGGAGCCGGGCATGAGCAGTTCTTC. Encoded protein: CASSISVRLAGAGHEQFF. The whole variable domain, filled in from reference TRBV19 and TRBJ2-1, reads DGGITQSPKYLFRKEGQNVTLSCEQNLNHDAMYWYRQDPGQGLRLIYYSQIVNDFQKGDIAEGYSVSREKKESFPLTVTSAQKNPTAFYLCASSISVRLAGAGHEQFFGPGTRLTVL.

The rearrangement links TRBV7-2 to TRBJ2-3, with 9 bases that match TRBD1. The CDR3 contains 16 residues. J was trimmed by 6 bases and V by 6 bases; bases with no gene match: 13. Germline V gene data show CDR1 as SGHTA and CDR2 as FQGNSA. The CDR3 DNA reads TGTGCCAGCAGAACGGGACAGGGTAGGGTATCTGATACGCAGTATTTT. Residues: CASRTGQGRVSDTQYF.

Only one count was recorded for this clone. The V call is TRBV7-9, the J call TRBJ2-3; D is ambiguous. The ends were cut back, 3 bases at V and 5 bases at J, with 12 bases in the middle. This CDR3 region has 14 residues. The germline V gene has CDR1 SEHNR and CDR2 FQNEAQ (reference sequence). The CDR3 loop reads CASSFSGVGDTQYF. Here the CDR3 DNA reads TGTGCCAGCAGCTTTTCTGGGGTAGGAGATACGCAGTATTTT.

This sequence joins TRBV30 and TRBJ1-3, with D perhaps TRBD1 (5 bases). This CDR3 contains 15 residues. Trimming removed 2 bases from V and 2 bases from J, with 13 bases in between. CDR1 and CDR2 from the germline V gene are GTSNPN and SVGIG (reference sequence). CDR3 in amino acids: CAWSPRGGAGNTIYF. Here the CDR3 DNA reads TGTGCCTGGAGTCCCCGGGGGGGGGCTGGAAACACCATATATTTT.

The count of this clone is one. The rearrangement links TRBV18 to TRBJ2-2; D is perhaps TRBD1 (6 bases). Trimming took 3 bases from V and 6 from J, leaving 11 bases between them. The V gene's germline CDR1 is KGHSH and CDR2 LQKENI. This CDR3 contains 14 residues. CDR3 in DNA: TGTGCCAGCTCACCTGAACAGGGAGCCGGGGAGCTGTTTTTT. Its translation: CASSPEQGAGELFF.

The genes are TRBV7-8 and TRBJ2-2, with 7 bases identical to TRBD2. With V trimmed by 5 bases and J by 7 bases, 4 bases remained unmatched. Per the germline V gene, CDR1 is SGHVS and CDR2 is FQNEAQ. This CDR3 region has 13 residues. CDR3 amino acids: CASSPKRGGELFF. CDR3 bases: TGTGCCAGCAGCCCGAAGCGGGGCGGGGAGCTGTTTTTT.

Points on this clone: One junction end disagrees with the germline gene, perhaps due to a read error. The CDR3 nucleotides read TGCTGTATTGGAAGGCCCGGTACCTACGAGCAGTACTTC. It specifies CCIGRPGTYEQYF. The chain has TRBV28 and TRBJ2-7, with D unclear. Germline values: CDR1 MDHEN, CDR2 SYDVKM. The CDR3 has 13 residues. Full variable domain (rest looked up from reference TRBV28 and TRBJ2-7): DVKVTQSSRYLVKRTGEKVFLECVQDMDHENMFWYRQDPGLGLRLIYFSYDVKMKEKGDIPEGYSVSREKKERFSLILESASTNQTSMYLCCIGRPGTYEQYFGPGTRLTVT.

The CDR3 DNA follows: TGTGCCAGTAGTAAATCTAGCGGGGACCCCTACAATGAGCAGTTCTTC. Amino acid sequence: CASSKSSGDPYNEQFF. V and J are TRBV19 and TRBJ2-1; 9 bases agree with TRBD2. The germline V gene has CDR1 LNHDA and CDR2 SQIVND (reference sequence). The CDR3 runs 16 residues. J was trimmed by 2 bases and V by 4 bases; bases with no gene match: 6.

The V and J genes are TRBV25-1 and TRBJ1-5, with 7 bases identical to TRBD1. This CDR3 region has 14 residues. The germline V gene has CDR1 MGHDK and CDR2 SYGVNS. J was trimmed by 4 bases and V by 7 bases; bases with no gene match: 7. The CDR3 spells CASTAGGGNQPQHF. The CDR3 DNA sequence: TGTGCCAGCACCGCAGGGGGGGGGAATCAGCCCCAGCATTTT. The entire variable domain, with the rest obtained from reference TRBV25-1 and TRBJ1-5, is as follows: EADIYQTPRYLVIGTGKKITLECSQTMGHDKMYWYQQDPGMELHLIHYSYGVNSTEKGDLSSESTVSRIRTEHFPLTLESARPSHTSQYLCASTAGGGNQPQHFGDGTRLSIL.

The rearrangement links TRBV29-1 to TRBJ1-2; possibly TRBD1 for D (6 bases). The germline V gene encodes CDR1 SQVTM and CDR2 ANQGSEA. V dropped 3 bases and J dropped 6 bases, with 11 bases sitting between them. The CDR3 loop spans 12 amino acids. The CDR3 DNA reads TGCAGCGTTGAGGCCGGGGGGCATGGCTACACCTTC. Protein: CSVEAGGHGYTF.

This clone has a handful of counts. The chain carries TRBV11-2 and TRBJ1-1; 7 bases line up with TRBD1. Losses at the gene ends were 5 bases for V and 3 bases for J; bases not matched to a gene: 15. The CDR3 totals 17 residues. From germline, CDR1 is SGHAT and CDR2 FQNNGV. The DNA of the CDR3 is TGTGCCAGCAGCCCTAGAGGGACAGTCATGAGAGACACTGAAGCTTTCTTT. It codes for CASSPRGTVMRDTEAFF.

This clone was detected only once. This chain joins TRBV6-6 and TRBJ1-4; no reliable D call. CDR1 is MNHNY, CDR2 SVGAGI, per germline (reference sequence). The ends were cut back, 3 bases at V and 2 bases at J, with 10 bases in the middle. The CDR3 contains 15 residues. The CDR3 nucleotides read TGTGCCAGCAGTTATCGAGGGAGTACTAATGAAAAACTGTTTTTT. Translated: CASSYRGSTNEKLFF.

The chain recombines TRBV14 with TRBJ1-6, with 9 bases fitting TRBD1. The CDR3 is 15 amino acids. V was pared by 1 base and J by 6 bases, with 1 base of the junction left unmatched. The germline CDR1 and CDR2 sequences are SGHDN and FVKESK. The CDR3 sequence: CASSQAQGANSPLHF. The CDR3 nucleotides are TGTGCCAGCAGCCAAGCACAGGGGGCTAATTCACCCCTCCACTTT.

V usage is TRBV7-9 and J usage is TRBJ1-3, with TRBD1 matching over 10 bases. Germline CDR1 and CDR2: SEHNR and FQNEAQ (reference sequence). The CDR3 loop spans 17 amino acids. The trim removed 5 bases at V and 4 bases at J, leaving 11 bases unmatched. In DNA, the CDR3 is TGTGCCAGCAGCCCCCCGACAGGGGGCTTTCTCGGAAACACCATATATTTT. This sequence encodes CASSPPTGGFLGNTIYF.

The rearrangement uses TRBV30 and TRBJ1-1; D possibly corresponds to TRBD1 (5 bases). Germline CDR1 is GTSNPN and CDR2 is SVGIG (reference sequence). Trimming cost V 5 bases and J 3 bases, with 16 bases left between them. The CDR3 sequence is 14 residues long. CDR3 amino acids: CAWSVGGEDTEAFF. CDR3 DNA sequence: TGTGCCTGGTCAGTTGGGGGGGAGGACACTGAAGCTTTCTTT.

The chain carries TRBV7-2 and TRBJ1-5; D is uncertain. CDR3 size: 16 residues. Trimming left V 4 bases short and J 0 bases short, with 13 bases between. Germline-derived CDR1 and CDR2 are SGHTA and FQGNSA. CDR3 region: CASSSQPLFSNQPQHF. The CDR3 DNA follows: TGTGCCAGCAGCTCACAACCCCTATTTAGCAATCAGCCCCAGCATTTT.